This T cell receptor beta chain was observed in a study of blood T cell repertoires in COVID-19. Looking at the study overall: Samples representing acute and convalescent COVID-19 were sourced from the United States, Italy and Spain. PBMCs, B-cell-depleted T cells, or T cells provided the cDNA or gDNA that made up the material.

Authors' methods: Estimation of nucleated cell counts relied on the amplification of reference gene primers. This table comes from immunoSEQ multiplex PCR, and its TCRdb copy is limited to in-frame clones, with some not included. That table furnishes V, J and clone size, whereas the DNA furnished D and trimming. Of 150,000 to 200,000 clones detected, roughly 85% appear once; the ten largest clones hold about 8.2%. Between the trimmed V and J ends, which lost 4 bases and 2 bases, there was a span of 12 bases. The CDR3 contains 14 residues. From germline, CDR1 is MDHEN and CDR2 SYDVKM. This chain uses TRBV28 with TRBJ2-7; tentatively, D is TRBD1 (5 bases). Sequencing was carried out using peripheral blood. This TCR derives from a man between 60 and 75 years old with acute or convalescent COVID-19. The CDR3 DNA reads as TGTGCCAGCAGTTCACGGACAATTCCCTACGAGCAGTACTTC. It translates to CASSSRTIPYEQYF.